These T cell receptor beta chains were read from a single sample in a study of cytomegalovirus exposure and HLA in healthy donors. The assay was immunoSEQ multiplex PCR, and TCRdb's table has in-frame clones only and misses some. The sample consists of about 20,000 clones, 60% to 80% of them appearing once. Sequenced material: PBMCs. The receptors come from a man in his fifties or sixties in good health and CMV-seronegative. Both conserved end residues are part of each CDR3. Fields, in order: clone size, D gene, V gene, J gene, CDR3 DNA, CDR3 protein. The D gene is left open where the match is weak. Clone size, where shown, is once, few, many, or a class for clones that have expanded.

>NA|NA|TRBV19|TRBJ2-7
TGTGCCAGTAGCCCGGGACACCCTTCAACCTACGAGCAGTACTTC
CASSPGHPSTYEQYF
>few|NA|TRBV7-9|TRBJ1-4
TGTGCCAGCAGCTTAGCGCAGGGGTCTAATGAAAAACTGTTTTTT
CASSLAQGSNEKLFF
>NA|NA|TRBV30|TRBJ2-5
TGTGCCTGGAGTGGGGACGGGGGGACCCAGTACTTC
CAWSGDGGTQYF
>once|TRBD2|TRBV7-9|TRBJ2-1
TGTGCCAGCAGCTTAACCCTAGCGGGGGGGCCCTACAATGAGCAGTTCTTC
CASSLTLAGGPYNEQFF
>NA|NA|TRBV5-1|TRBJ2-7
TGCGCCAGCAGCTTGAATGTTCGGGCGGGGACCACGGCCTACGAGCAGTACTTC
CASSLNVRAGTTAYEQYF
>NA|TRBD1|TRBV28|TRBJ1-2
TGTGCCAGCAGTTGGGGACAGGGGCTCGGCTATGGCTACACCTTC
CASSWGQGLGYGYTF
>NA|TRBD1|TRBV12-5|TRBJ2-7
TGTGCTAGTGGTTTGGCTACACAGGGGGCGTCGCAGTACTTC
CASGLATQGASQYF
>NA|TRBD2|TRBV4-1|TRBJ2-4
TGCGCCAGCAGCCTTAGCGGGAGTGGGGCCAAAAACATTCAGTACTTC
CASSLSGSGAKNIQYF
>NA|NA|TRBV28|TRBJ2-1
TGTGCCAGCAGTCGTTCATTCCGACACTTCAATGAGCAGTTCTTC
CASSRSFRHFNEQFF
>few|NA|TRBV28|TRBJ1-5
TGTGCCAGCAGTTTTCAGGGGCCTAGCAATCAGCCCCAGCATTTT
CASSFQGPSNQPQHF
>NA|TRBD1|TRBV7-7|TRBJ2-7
TGTGCTAGCAGCAGTGGGACAGGGGCCTCCTACGAGCAGTACTTC
CASSSGTGASYEQYF
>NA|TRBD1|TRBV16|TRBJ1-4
TGTGCCAGCAGCCGAAATCCTCCAGGGGGCGCCTCTAATGAAAAACTGTTTTTT
CASSRNPPGGASNEKLFF
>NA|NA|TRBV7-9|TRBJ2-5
TGTGCCAGCAGCTTAGTCCAGGGCTTGCAGACCCAGTACTTC
CASSLVQGLQTQYF
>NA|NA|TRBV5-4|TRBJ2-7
TGTGCCAGCGGTGCAGGAGGACGGCACCCCCACGAGCAGTACTTC
CASGAGGRHPHEQYF
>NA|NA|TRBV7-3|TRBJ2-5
TGTGCCAGCAGCTTAGCTGCGGGGAGGGAGACCCAGTACTTC
CASSLAAGRETQYF
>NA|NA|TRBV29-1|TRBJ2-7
TGCAGCGTTGGTCAGGAGGTGCACGAGCAGTACTTC
CSVGQEVHEQYF
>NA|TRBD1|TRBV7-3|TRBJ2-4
TGTGCCAGCAGCCTAGGCGGGACAGGGACCGAAAACATTCAGTACTTC
CASSLGGTGTENIQYF
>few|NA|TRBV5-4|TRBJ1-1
TGTGCCAGCAGTCCGACTCAGGGTATAAACACTGAAGCTTTCTTT
CASSPTQGINTEAFF
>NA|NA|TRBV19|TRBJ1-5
TGTGCCAGTAGTATTTTCGGGTTGGCGGATAGCAATCAGCCCCAGCATTTT
CASSIFGLADSNQPQHF
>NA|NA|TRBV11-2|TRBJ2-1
TGTGCCAGCAGCTGGATACAGGGCAATGAGCAGTTCTTC
CASSWIQGNEQFF
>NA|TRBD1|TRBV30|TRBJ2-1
TGTGCCAGGGACAGGGGGCCCTCCAATGAGCAGTTCTTC
CARDRGPSNEQFF
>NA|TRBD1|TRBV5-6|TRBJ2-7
TGTGCCAGCAGCTTGGTGGGGACAGAACCCTACGAGCAGTACTTC
CASSLVGTEPYEQYF
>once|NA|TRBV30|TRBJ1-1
TGTGCCTGGAGGCTCAGGGTTGACACTGAAGCTTTCTTT
CAWRLRVDTEAFF
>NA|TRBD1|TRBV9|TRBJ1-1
TGTGCCCGCAGCTCCACCCTTTTACAGGGGCCCAGTGAAGCTTTCTTT
CARSSTLLQGPSEAFF
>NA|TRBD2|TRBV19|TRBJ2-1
TGTGCCAGTAGTATAGGGGTTAGCGGGGGGATAAAGAGCTCCTACAATGAGCAGTTCTTC
CASSIGVSGGIKSSYNEQFF
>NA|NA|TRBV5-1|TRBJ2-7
TGCGCCAGCACTTCGAGCTCCTACGAGCAGTACTTC
CASTSSSYEQYF